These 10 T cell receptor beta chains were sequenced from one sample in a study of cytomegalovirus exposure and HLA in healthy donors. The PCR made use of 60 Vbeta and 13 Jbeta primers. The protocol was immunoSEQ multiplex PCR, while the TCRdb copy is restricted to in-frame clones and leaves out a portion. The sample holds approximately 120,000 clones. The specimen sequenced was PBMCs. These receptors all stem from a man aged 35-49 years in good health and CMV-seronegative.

The CDR3 region has the DNA TGTGCCAGCAGCCAAGGGGTTTATGAGCAGTTCTTC. Protein product: CASSQGVYEQFF. This rearrangement joins TRBV11-2 to TRBJ2-1; possibly TRBD1 for D (5 bases). V shed 5 bases and J shed 8 bases, with 10 bases lying between them. Germline CDR1 reads SGHAT; CDR2 reads FQNNGV. CDR3 length: 12 residues.

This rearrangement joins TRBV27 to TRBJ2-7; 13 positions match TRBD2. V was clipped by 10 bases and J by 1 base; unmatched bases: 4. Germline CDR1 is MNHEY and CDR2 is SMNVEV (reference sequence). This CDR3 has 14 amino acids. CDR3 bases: TGTGCCATCCGGACTAGCGGGAGTTCCTACGAGCAGTACTTC. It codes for CAIRTSGSSYEQYF.

The CDR3 nucleotides read TGTGCCATCAGTGCAGCGGGGACCGGGTTGAACACTGAAGCTTTCTTT. This gives the protein CAISAAGTGLNTEAFF. The chain employs TRBV10-3 and TRBJ1-1; D may be TRBD1 (5 bases). Germline assignment: CDR1 ENHRY and CDR2 SYGVKD. The CDR3 consists of 16 residues. V shed 4 bases and J shed 0 bases, with 15 bases lying between them.

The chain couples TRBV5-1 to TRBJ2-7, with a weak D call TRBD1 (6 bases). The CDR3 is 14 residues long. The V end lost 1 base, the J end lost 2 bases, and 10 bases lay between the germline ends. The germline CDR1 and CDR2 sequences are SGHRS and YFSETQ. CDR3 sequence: CASSLQQGTYEQYF. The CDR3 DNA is TGCGCCAGCAGCTTGCAACAGGGTACCTACGAGCAGTACTTC.

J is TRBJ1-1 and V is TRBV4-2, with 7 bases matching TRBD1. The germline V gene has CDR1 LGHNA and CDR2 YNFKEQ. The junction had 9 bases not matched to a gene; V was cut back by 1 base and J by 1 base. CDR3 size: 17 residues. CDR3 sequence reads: CASSQVLYRGKNTEAFF. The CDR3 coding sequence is TGTGCCAGCAGCCAAGTACTATACAGGGGAAAGAACACTGAAGCTTTCTTT.

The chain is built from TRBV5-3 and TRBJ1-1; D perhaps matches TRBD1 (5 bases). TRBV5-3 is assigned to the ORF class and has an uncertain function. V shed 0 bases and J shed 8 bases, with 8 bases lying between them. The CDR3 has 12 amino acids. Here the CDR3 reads CARSLGGVEAFF. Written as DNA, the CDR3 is TGTGCCAGAAGCTTGGGGGGCGTGGAAGCTTTCTTT.

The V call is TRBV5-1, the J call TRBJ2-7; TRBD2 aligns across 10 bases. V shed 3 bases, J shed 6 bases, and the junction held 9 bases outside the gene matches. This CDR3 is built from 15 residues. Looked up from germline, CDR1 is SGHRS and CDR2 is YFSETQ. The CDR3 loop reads CASSSSSGSVREQYF. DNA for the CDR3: TGCGCCAGCAGCTCGTCTAGCGGGAGTGTACGCGAGCAGTACTTC.

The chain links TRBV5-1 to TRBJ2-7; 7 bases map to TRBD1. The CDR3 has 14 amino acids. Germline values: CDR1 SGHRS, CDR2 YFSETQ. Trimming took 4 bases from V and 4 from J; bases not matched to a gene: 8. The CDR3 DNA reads TGCGCCAGCAGCCGAACGGGACAGTCTTACGAGCAGTACTTC. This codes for CASSRTGQSYEQYF.

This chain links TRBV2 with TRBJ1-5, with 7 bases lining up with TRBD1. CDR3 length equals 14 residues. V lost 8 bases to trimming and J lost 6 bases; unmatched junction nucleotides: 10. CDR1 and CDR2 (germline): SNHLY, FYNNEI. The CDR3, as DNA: TGTGCCAGCCGGTCCGGGACAGTCGGTCAGCCCCAGCATTTT. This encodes CASRSGTVGQPQHF.

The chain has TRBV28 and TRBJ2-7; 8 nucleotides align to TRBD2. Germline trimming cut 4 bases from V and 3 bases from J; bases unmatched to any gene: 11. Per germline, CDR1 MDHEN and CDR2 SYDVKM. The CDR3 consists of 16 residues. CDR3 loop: CASSSPSGRGSYEQYF. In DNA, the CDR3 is TGTGCCAGCAGTTCCCCCAGCGGGAGAGGAAGCTACGAGCAGTACTTC.